The 32 T cell receptor beta chains reported below all come from one sample, sequenced in a study of T-cell reconstitution after alpha-beta-depleted transplantation in children. Unique molecular identifiers were incorporated when the TCRbeta library was constructed. TCRdb reprocessed the PCR reads with MiXCR, giving one entry per CDR3 protein. The repertoire consists of hundreds of thousands of distinct CDR3 sequences, with roughly 15% occurring once and the leading ten covering about 41%. Source: PBMCs, mostly from graft donor cells, taken 360 days after TCRalphabeta/CD19-depleted stem cell transplant. All receptors come from a male patient between 2 and 9 years old who had a stem cell transplant for acute lymphoblastic leukemia, so the T cells may come from the graft donor.

This clonotype occurred a few times. V and J are TRBV6-6 and TRBJ1-2, with D tentatively TRBD1 (5 bases). With 8 bases removed from V and 7 bases from J, the gap between germline ends came to 11 bases. CDR1 MNHNY and CDR2 SVGAGI come from the germline V gene (reference sequence). The CDR3 contains 11 residues. The CDR3, as DNA: TGTGCCAGCTGCAGGGAAGGTGGCTACACCTTC. Its translation is CASCREGGYTF.

This clonotype was counted a few times. This chain links TRBV29-1 with TRBJ2-6, with unresolved D. Per germline, CDR1 SQVTM and CDR2 ANQGSEA. V gave up 0 bases and J gave up 0 bases, with 9 bases separating them. CDR3 length: 16 residues. The CDR3 sequence is CSVEEVTHSGANVLTF. The DNA for the CDR3 is TGCAGCGTTGAAGAAGTGACCCACTCTGGGGCCAACGTCCTGACTTTC.

The chain joins TRBV29-1 to TRBJ1-2; 9 bases fit TRBD1. Germline V lookup: CDR1 SQVTM, CDR2 ANQGSEA. Trimming at V came to 7 bases and at J to 6 bases, leaving 6 bases not matched to a gene. This CDR3 comprises 12 residues. The CDR3 coding sequence is TGCAGCGCGGACAGGGGAGGAGATGGCTACACCTTC. Translated: CSADRGGDGYTF.

The rearrangement links TRBV30 to TRBJ2-1; D is ambiguous. Germline lookup yields CDR1 GTSNPN and CDR2 SVGIG (reference sequence). V lost 0 bases, J lost 6 bases, and 18 bases lay in between. The CDR3 length is 16 residues. This CDR3 is CAWSVGWPTPVNEQFF. CDR3 bases: TGTGCCTGGAGTGTGGGGTGGCCGACCCCAGTCAATGAGCAGTTCTTC.

The chain links TRBV14 to TRBJ2-5; D call uncertain. The germline CDR1 and CDR2 sequences are SGHDN and FVKESK. V lost 0 bases, J lost 5 bases, and 13 bases lay in between. This CDR3 has 15 amino acids. In nucleotides, the CDR3 is TGTGCCAGCAGCCAAGATCCCCCGAAATGGGAGACCCAGTACTTC. Translating it yields CASSQDPPKWETQYF.

In its sample, this clonotype was seen a few times. The chain carries TRBV20-1 and TRBJ2-2; tentatively, D is TRBD1 or TRBD2 (5 bases each). With 6 bases removed from V and 4 bases from J, the gap between germline ends came to 12 bases. In germline, CDR1 is DFQATT, CDR2 SNEGSKA (reference sequence). The CDR3 runs 13 residues. The CDR3 nucleotides read TGCAGTGCGAGGGGCCCGGGCACCGGGGAGCTGTTTTTT. This encodes CSARGPGTGELFF.

This clonotype has just a few counts. V is TRBV6-2 or TRBV6-3 and J is TRBJ2-7; TRBD1 or TRBD2 may be the D gene (5 bases each). In germline, CDR1 is MNHEY, CDR2 SVGEGT. This CDR3 is built from 16 residues. Trimming took off 0 bases at V and 5 bases at J, with 17 bases between the two ends. This CDR3 reads CASSYSKWDGWDEQYF. The CDR3 nucleotides are TGTGCCAGCAGTTACTCGAAATGGGACGGTTGGGACGAGCAGTACTTC.

V gene TRBV4-3 combines with J gene TRBJ2-7; D is possibly TRBD1 (6 bases). Between the trimmed V and J ends, which lost 0 bases and 6 bases, there was a span of 12 bases. The germline V gene has CDR1 LGHNA and CDR2 YSLEER. The CDR3 contains 14 residues. The CDR3 DNA follows: TGCGCCAGCAGCCAAGATAGGTCAGGGGCCGAGCAGTACTTC. It specifies CASSQDRSGAEQYF.

This clonotype was seen a handful of times. The chain recombines TRBV28 with TRBJ1-3, with D possibly TRBD1 on 5 matching bases. Germline values: CDR1 MDHEN, CDR2 SYDVKM. Trimming removed 1 base at V and 1 base at J, with 17 bases between. This CDR3 has 18 residues. The DNA for the CDR3 is TGTGCCAGCAGTTTATTAGCGTTGCAGGGCAGATCTGGAAACACCATATATTTT. Protein sequence: CASSLLALQGRSGNTIYF.

This clonotype was observed at least ten times. The chain combines TRBV15 with TRBJ2-2, with 11 positions matching TRBD2. The CDR3 is 16 amino acids. Germline V lookup: CDR1 LNHNV, CDR2 YYDKDF (reference sequence). Germline trimming cut 6 bases from V and 6 bases from J; bases unmatched to any gene: 9. The CDR3 spells CATSALAGGGAGELFF. The DNA of the CDR3 is TGTGCCACCAGTGCCCTAGCGGGAGGTGGAGCCGGGGAGCTGTTTTTT.

This clonotype appeared a few times. The chain uses TRBV28 and TRBJ2-2; 9 positions match TRBD1. Trimming at V came to 1 base and at J to 4 bases, leaving 4 bases not matched to a gene. The CDR3 consists of 16 residues. The germline CDR1 and CDR2 sequences are MDHEN and SYDVKM. For the CDR3, the DNA is TGTGCCAGCAGTTTATTAGTGACAGGGGGCACCGGGGAGCTGTTTTTT. This gives the protein CASSLLVTGGTGELFF.

The V call is TRBV7-9, the J call TRBJ2-1; the match to TRBD2 covers 7 bases. The CDR3 is 17 amino acids. With 3 bases clipped from V and 6 bases from J, the junction kept 14 bases outside the gene matches. Germline CDR1 reads SEHNR; CDR2 reads FQNEAQ (reference sequence). The CDR3 DNA reads as TGTGCCAGCAGCTTCAGACATAGCGGGTTATACGCCAATGAGCAGTTCTTC. Its protein product is CASSFRHSGLYANEQFF.

In its sample, this clonotype was seen a few times. The chain couples TRBV5-1 to TRBJ1-3; D is unclear. The germline V gene has CDR1 SGHRS and CDR2 YFSETQ. This CDR3 has 15 amino acids. Trimming took 4 bases from V and 4 from J, leaving 15 bases between them. This CDR3 reads CASSPGGSAGNTIYF. In DNA, the CDR3 is TGCGCCAGCAGCCCGGGAGGTAGTGCGGGAAACACCATATATTTT.

J is TRBJ1-5 and V is TRBV7-8; weak D call: TRBD1 (6 bases). The germline V gene encodes CDR1 SGHVS and CDR2 FQNEAQ. The CDR3 extends over 15 amino acids. With 1 base removed from V and 4 bases from J, the gap between germline ends came to 11 bases. The CDR3 coding sequence is TGTGCCAGCAGCTTAGGGAGACAGGCTAATCAGCCCCAGCATTTT. Its translation is CASSLGRQANQPQHF. The complete variable domain, with remaining parts taken from reference TRBV7-8 and TRBJ1-5, reads GAGVSQSPRYKVAKRGQDVALRCDPISGHVSLFWYQQALGQGPEFLTYFQNEAQLDKSGLPSDRFFAERPEGSVSTLKIQRTQQEDSAVYLCASSLGRQANQPQHFGDGTRLSIL.

This clonotype has at least ten counts. V is TRBV18 and J is TRBJ2-1; 7 bases match TRBD2. The germline V gene has CDR1 KGHSH and CDR2 LQKENI. V lost 1 base and J lost 12; bases outside the gene matches: 9. CDR3 size: 14 residues. Here the CDR3 reads CASSPLTSVLRQFF. Here the CDR3 DNA reads TGTGCCAGCTCACCACTCACTAGCGTCCTAAGGCAGTTCTTC.

This clonotype has a count of ten or more. The chain combines TRBV9 with TRBJ2-1; D is unclear. Germline V lookup: CDR1 SGDLS, CDR2 YYNGEE. The V and J ends lost 4 bases and 5 bases respectively, with 7 bases between them. The CDR3 is 12 amino acids. The CDR3 sequence: CASSPPHNEQFF. In DNA, the CDR3 is TGTGCCAGCAGCCCCCCCCACAATGAGCAGTTCTTC.

This chain uses TRBV28 with TRBJ2-5; 11 positions agree with TRBD2. Per the germline V gene, CDR1 is MDHEN and CDR2 is SYDVKM. The J segment lost 5 bases and the V segment lost 2 bases, leaving 13 bases of the junction unmatched. This CDR3 spans 18 amino acids. The chain's CDR3 is CASSLDPPGLAAEETQYF. The CDR3 DNA reads TGTGCCAGCAGTTTAGACCCCCCGGGACTAGCGGCGGAGGAGACCCAGTACTTC.

Ten or more counts support this clonotype. This rearrangement joins TRBV29-1 to TRBJ2-7; 8 bases match TRBD1. Per the germline V gene, CDR1 is SQVTM and CDR2 is ANQGSEA. The V segment lost 6 bases and the J segment 0 bases; nucleotides outside the gene matches: 7. The CDR3 is made up of 14 amino acids. The CDR3: CSVYGQGSSYEQYF. The CDR3 DNA sequence: TGCAGCGTGTATGGACAGGGAAGCTCCTACGAGCAGTACTTC.

The rearrangement uses TRBV10-3 and TRBJ2-2; unclear D gene. The CDR3 runs to 13 residues. Germline assignment: CDR1 ENHRY and CDR2 SYGVKD. V was shortened by 6 bases and J by 0 bases, with 5 bases between the two germline ends. The CDR3 DNA follows: TGTGCCATCAGGTTCGCGAACACCGGGGAGCTGTTTTTT. It specifies CAIRFANTGELFF.

This chain joins TRBV12-3 or TRBV12-4 and TRBJ1-5; maybe TRBD1 (5 bases). Trimming removed 1 base at V and 0 bases at J, with 13 bases between. The CDR3 runs to 17 residues. The CDR3 is CASSLGETVGSNQPQHF. The CDR3 DNA is TGTGCCAGCAGTTTAGGCGAGACAGTGGGTAGCAATCAGCCCCAGCATTTT.

This clonotype was seen a handful of times. The rearrangement links TRBV10-3 to TRBJ2-1, with 9 bases that match TRBD1. The CDR3 length is 14 residues. V gave up 8 bases and J gave up 8 bases; unmatched junction bases: 10. Germline V gene sequence: CDR1 ENHRY, CDR2 SYGVKD. CDR3 region: CAISRDRVTYEQFF. CDR3 bases: TGTGCCATCTCCCGGGACAGGGTTACCTATGAGCAGTTCTTC.

The chain is built from TRBV11-2 and TRBJ2-5; D remains unclear. Germline V gene lookup returns CDR1 SGHAT and CDR2 FQNNGV. The CDR3 has 13 amino acids. Trimming removed 4 bases at V and 3 bases at J, with 9 bases between. The CDR3 here is CASSYKVEETQYF. In nucleotides, the CDR3 is TGTGCCAGCAGCTACAAGGTTGAAGAGACCCAGTACTTC.

In its sample, this clonotype was seen a few times. V usage is TRBV5-1 and J usage is TRBJ2-2; a possible D gene is TRBD2 (6 bases). Germline lookup yields CDR1 SGHRS and CDR2 YFSETQ. Trimming left V 4 bases short and J 3 bases short, with 13 bases between. The length of the CDR3 is 15 residues. The CDR3 spells CASSIGGSYTGELFF. The CDR3, as DNA: TGCGCCAGCAGCATCGGAGGGTCGTACACCGGGGAGCTGTTTTTT.

This clonotype was counted between two and nine times. The chain uses TRBV5-6 and TRBJ1-4, with 7 bases identical to TRBD1. V lost 2 bases and J lost 3; bases outside the gene matches: 1. The CDR3 has 14 amino acids. CDR1 is SGHDT and CDR2 is YYEEEE in the germline V gene. The chain's CDR3 is CASSFGTANEKLFF. The DNA of the CDR3 is TGTGCCAGCAGCTTTGGGACAGCTAATGAAAAACTGTTTTTT.

The V call is TRBV9, the J call TRBJ2-7; tentative D call: TRBD2 (6 bases). CDR3 length: 16 residues. V was trimmed by 3 bases and J by 0 bases, leaving 16 bases between them. From germline, CDR1 is SGDLS and CDR2 YYNGEE. The CDR3 protein is CASSGNPGSHSYEQYF. CDR3 nucleotide sequence: TGTGCCAGCAGCGGAAACCCCGGGAGTCACTCCTACGAGCAGTACTTC.

In this sample, this clonotype turned up a few times. This chain links TRBV20-1 with TRBJ2-7; possibly TRBD1 for D (5 bases). Trimming took off 0 bases at V and 3 bases at J, with 6 bases between the two ends. The CDR3 loop spans 12 amino acids. Looked up from germline, CDR1 is DFQATT and CDR2 is SNEGSKA (reference sequence). CDR3 sequence reads: CSAREDSYEQYF. CDR3 sequence (DNA): TGCAGTGCTAGAGAAGACAGCTACGAGCAGTACTTC.

In its sample, this clonotype was seen many times. The chain uses TRBV7-6 and TRBJ2-7, with 8 nucleotides matching TRBD2. Germline V lookup: CDR1 SGHVS, CDR2 FNYEAQ. CDR3 length: 14 amino acids. Germline trimming cut 2 bases from V and 4 bases from J; bases unmatched to any gene: 4. In DNA, the CDR3 is TGTGCCAGCAGCTTATCGGGAGGGCCTTACGAGCAGTACTTC. Protein product: CASSLSGGPYEQYF.

This clonotype was detected a few times. Here the CDR3 DNA reads TGTGCCAGCAGTTTAGGGGACTATTACTACGGTGAGCAGTTCTTC. Translated, it gives CASSLGDYYYGEQFF. The rearrangement links TRBV12-3 or TRBV12-4 to TRBJ2-1, with TRBD2 identical over 7 bases. With V trimmed by 1 base and J by 9 bases, 9 bases remained unmatched. This CDR3 is 15 amino acids long.

The chain is built from TRBV29-1 and TRBJ2-1, with 7 positions matching TRBD2. With V trimmed by 2 bases and J by 5 bases, 3 bases remained unmatched. The CDR3 runs 13 residues. Germline V gene sequence: CDR1 SQVTM, CDR2 ANQGSEA. The CDR3 DNA is TGCAGCGTTGAAAGCGGGATCGACAATGAGCAGTTCTTC. It specifies CSVESGIDNEQFF.

Only a few counts were recorded for this clonotype. The chain couples TRBV6-4 to TRBJ2-5; tentative D call: TRBD2 (6 bases). The CDR3 contains 15 residues. V was pared by 8 bases and J by 4 bases, with 20 bases between. Germline V gene lookup returns CDR1 MRHNA and CDR2 SNTAGT. The CDR3 sequence: CASPPIGPEGETQYF. The CDR3 DNA reads as TGTGCCAGCCCTCCCATCGGCCCGGAGGGAGAGACCCAGTACTTC.

Only a few counts were recorded for this clonotype. This sequence joins TRBV20-1 and TRBJ2-3; D gene ambiguous. The germline V gene has CDR1 DFQATT and CDR2 SNEGSKA (reference sequence). Trimming pared 2 bases from V and 2 bases from J, leaving 8 bases between. The CDR3 length is 13 residues. The CDR3 protein is CSARSAATDTQYF. The CDR3 region has the DNA TGCAGTGCTAGATCGGCAGCCACAGATACGCAGTATTTT.

This clonotype was counted many times. This chain uses TRBV20-1 with TRBJ2-3; 13 nucleotides match TRBD2. The CDR3 is 16 amino acids. CDR1 DFQATT and CDR2 SNEGSKA come from the germline V gene (reference sequence). J gave up 0 bases and V 3 bases, and 3 bases lay outside the gene matches. The CDR3 spells CSASGTSGNSTDTQYF. CDR3 sequence (DNA): TGCAGTGCTAGTGGGACTAGCGGGAATAGCACAGATACGCAGTATTTT.